These 7 T cell receptor beta chains originate from one sample sequenced in a study of shared clonotypes between healthy human individuals (dated by TCRdb to 2020 to 2022). The library was prepared using the immunoSEQ multiplex PCR assay. This immuneACCESS table, as held by TCRdb, lists in-frame sequences with V and J called but not all clones. Of the missing ones, under half trace to an unresolved V gene in checked studies; the others have no known cause. The sample table holds under 2,500,000 clones, of which approximately 95% were seen once. The top ten hold around 0.13% of the sample. The specimen sequenced was naive CD4+ T cells sorted from blood. Reading the label with the study, this specimen's cell subset or site is: CD45RA+ positively selected. Every receptor here comes from a man between 18 and 29 years old in good health.

The chain has TRBV6-5 and TRBJ2-2; D may be TRBD1 or TRBD2 (7 bases each). V gave up 6 bases and J gave up 9 bases, with 14 bases separating them. The CDR3 covers 13 residues. The germline V gene encodes CDR1 MNHEY and CDR2 SVGAGI. CDR3 sequence: CASSRQGGWELFF. The CDR3, as DNA: TGTGCCAGCAGCCGACAGGGAGGGTGGGAGCTGTTTTTT.

The chain links TRBV7-8 to TRBJ1-6; 7 bases are shared with TRBD1. The junction had 7 bases not matched to a gene; V was cut back by 5 bases and J by 6 bases. The germline V gene encodes CDR1 SGHVS and CDR2 FQNEAQ. CDR3 length equals 15 residues. CDR3: CASSESGTVNSPLHF. CDR3 coding DNA: TGTGCCAGCAGCGAAAGCGGGACAGTTAATTCACCCCTCCACTTT.

This clone was detected only once. The chain employs TRBV15 and TRBJ2-3; 7 nucleotides line up with TRBD2. CDR1 is LNHNV, CDR2 YYDKDF, per germline (reference sequence). V shed 0 bases, J shed 2 bases, and the junction held 5 bases outside the gene matches. CDR3 length equals 16 residues. The CDR3 protein is CATSRDFLADTDTQYF. The CDR3 DNA is TGTGCCACCAGCAGAGATTTTCTAGCGGACACAGATACGCAGTATTTT.

This chain connects TRBV6-1 to TRBJ1-2; D not resolved. The CDR3 contains 12 residues. Germline V gene data show CDR1 as MNHNS and CDR2 as SASEGT. Trimming left V 4 bases short and J 6 bases short, with 9 bases between. CDR3 residues: CASSGSGNGYTF. Written as DNA, the CDR3 is TGTGCCAGCAGTGGGTCCGGGAATGGCTACACCTTC.

The rearrangement joins TRBV4-2 to TRBJ2-5; a weak D match, TRBD1 (6 bases). Trimming shortened V by 0 bases and J by 5 bases, and 16 bases separated the two germline ends. The CDR3 is 16 amino acids. CDR1 is LGHNA and CDR2 is YNFKEQ in the germline V gene. CDR3 protein: CASSQDYRARHETQYF. For the CDR3, the DNA is TGTGCCAGCAGCCAAGATTACAGGGCGAGGCATGAGACCCAGTACTTC.

The rearrangement joins TRBV6-5 to TRBJ1-5; D unclear. The CDR3 consists of 14 residues. The V and J ends lost 10 bases and 4 bases respectively, with 17 bases between them. Germline V lookup: CDR1 MNHEY, CDR2 SVGAGI. CDR3 DNA: TGTGCCACCAGGAGGACTGGACGTAATCAGCCCCAGCATTTT. Translating gives CATRRTGRNQPQHF.

The count of this clone is one. The V gene is TRBV6-5, the J gene TRBJ1-6, with D perhaps matching TRBD1 (5 bases). This CDR3 contains 14 residues. Trimming left V 6 bases short and J 6 bases short, with 12 bases between. The germline gives CDR1 MNHEY, CDR2 SVGAGI. CDR3 sequence (DNA): TGTGCCAGCAGCACACAAGGGGCTAATTCACCCCTCCACTTT. It is translated as CASSTQGANSPLHF.